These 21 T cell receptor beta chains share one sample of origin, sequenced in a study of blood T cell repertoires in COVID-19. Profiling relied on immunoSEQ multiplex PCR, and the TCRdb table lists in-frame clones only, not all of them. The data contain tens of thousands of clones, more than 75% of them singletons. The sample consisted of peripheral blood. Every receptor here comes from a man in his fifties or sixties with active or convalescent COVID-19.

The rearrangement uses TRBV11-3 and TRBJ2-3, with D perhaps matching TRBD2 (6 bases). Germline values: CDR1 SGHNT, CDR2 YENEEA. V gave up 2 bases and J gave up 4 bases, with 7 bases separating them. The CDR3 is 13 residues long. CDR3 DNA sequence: TGTGCCAGCAGCTTATCGGGGGCAGATACGCAGTATTTT. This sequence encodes CASSLSGADTQYF.

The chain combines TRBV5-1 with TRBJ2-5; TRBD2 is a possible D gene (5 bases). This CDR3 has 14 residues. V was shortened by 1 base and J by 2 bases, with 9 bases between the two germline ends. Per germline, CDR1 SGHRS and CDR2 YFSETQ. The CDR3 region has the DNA TGCGCCAGCAGCTTGTTGACGGGGCAAGAGACCCAGTACTTC. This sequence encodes CASSLLTGQETQYF. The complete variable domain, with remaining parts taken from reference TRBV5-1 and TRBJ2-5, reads KAGVTQTPRYLIKTRGQQVTLSCSPISGHRSVSWYQQTPGQGLQFLFEYFSETQRNKGNFPGRFSGRQFSNSRSEMNVSTLELGDSALYLCASSLLTGQETQYFGPGTRLLVL.

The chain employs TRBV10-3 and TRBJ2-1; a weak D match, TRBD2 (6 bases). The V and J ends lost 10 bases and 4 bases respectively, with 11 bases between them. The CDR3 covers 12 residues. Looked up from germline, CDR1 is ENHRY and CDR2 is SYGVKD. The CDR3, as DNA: TGTGCCACCGGGACTGTGTACAATGAGCAGTTCTTC. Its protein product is CATGTVYNEQFF.

The CDR3 loop is CASSFRLDSEQYF. The CDR3 nucleotides are TGTGCCAGCAGTTTCCGACTGGACAGCGAGCAGTACTTC. The chain recombines TRBV6-6 with TRBJ2-7, with a possible D match to TRBD1 (6 bases). The CDR3 runs 13 residues. Germline CDR1 and CDR2: MNHNY and SVGAGI (reference sequence). V lost 4 bases to trimming and J lost 6 bases, with 13 bases between them.

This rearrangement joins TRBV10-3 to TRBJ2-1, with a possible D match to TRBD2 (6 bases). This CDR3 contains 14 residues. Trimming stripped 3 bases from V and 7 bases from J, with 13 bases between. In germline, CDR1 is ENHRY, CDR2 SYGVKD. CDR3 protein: CAISDSTGVNEQFF. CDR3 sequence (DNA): TGTGCCATCAGTGATTCAACGGGGGTGAATGAGCAGTTCTTC.

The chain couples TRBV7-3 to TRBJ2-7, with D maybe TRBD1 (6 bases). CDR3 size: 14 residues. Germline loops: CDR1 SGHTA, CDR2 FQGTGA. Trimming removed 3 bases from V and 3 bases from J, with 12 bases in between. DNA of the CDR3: TGTGCCAGCAGCTTGGACAGCGGCAGCTACGAGCAGTACTTC. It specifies CASSLDSGSYEQYF. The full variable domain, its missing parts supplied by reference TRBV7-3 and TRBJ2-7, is GAGVSQTPSNKVTEKGKYVELRCDPISGHTALYWYRQSLGQGPEFLIYFQGTGAADDSGLPNDRFFAVRPEGSVSTLKIQRTERGDSAVYLCASSLDSGSYEQYFGPGTRLTVT.

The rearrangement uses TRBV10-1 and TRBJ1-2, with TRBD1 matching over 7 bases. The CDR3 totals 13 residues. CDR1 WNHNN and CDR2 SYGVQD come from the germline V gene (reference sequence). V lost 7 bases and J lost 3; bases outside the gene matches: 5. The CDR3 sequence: CASTAGTDYGYTF. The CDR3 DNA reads TGCGCCAGCACCGCCGGGACAGACTATGGCTACACCTTC.

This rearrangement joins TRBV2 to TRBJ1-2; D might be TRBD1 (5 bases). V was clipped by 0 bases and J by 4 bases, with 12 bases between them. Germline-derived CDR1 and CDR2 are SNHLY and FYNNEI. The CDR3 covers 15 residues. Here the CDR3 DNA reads TGTGCCAGCAGTGAAGCGGGCAGGGCACTCTATGGCTACACCTTC. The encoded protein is CASSEAGRALYGYTF. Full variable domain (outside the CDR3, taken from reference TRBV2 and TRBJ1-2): EPEVTQTPSHQVTQMGQEVILRCVPISNHLYFYWYRQILGQKVEFLVSFYNNEISEKSEIFDDQFSVERPDGSNFTLKIRSTKLEDSAMYFCASSEAGRALYGYTFGSGTRLTVV.

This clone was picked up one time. The CDR3 loop is CASQLPGMNTEAFF. CDR3 in DNA: TGTGCCAGCCAGCTTCCCGGGATGAACACTGAAGCTTTCTTT. V gene TRBV6-5 combines with J gene TRBJ1-1; no firm D call. Trimming took off 8 bases at V and 0 bases at J, with 13 bases between the two ends. Germline V gene data show CDR1 as MNHEY and CDR2 as SVGAGI. The CDR3 covers 14 residues.

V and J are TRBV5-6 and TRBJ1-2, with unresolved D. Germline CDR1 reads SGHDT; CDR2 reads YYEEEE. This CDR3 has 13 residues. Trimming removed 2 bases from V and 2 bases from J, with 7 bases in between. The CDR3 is CASSFSGNYGYTF. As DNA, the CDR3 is TGTGCCAGCAGCTTTTCCGGGAACTATGGCTACACCTTC.

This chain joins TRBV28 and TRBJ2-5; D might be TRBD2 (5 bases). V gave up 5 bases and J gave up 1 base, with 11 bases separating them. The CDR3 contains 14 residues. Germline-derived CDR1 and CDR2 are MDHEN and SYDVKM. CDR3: CASSHGISQETQYF. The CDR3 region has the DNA TGTGCCAGCAGTCACGGGATATCCCAAGAGACCCAGTACTTC.

The CDR3 DNA reads as TGTGCCAGCAGCCCTACAGGGGGCTGGTATGGCTACACCTTC. Protein product: CASSPTGGWYGYTF. The chain links TRBV7-9 to TRBJ1-2; 9 nucleotides agree with TRBD1. The CDR3 is 14 residues long. V shed 5 bases and J 5 bases; nucleotides not matched to a gene: 6. Germline V CDR1 and CDR2: SEHNR, FQNEAQ (reference sequence).

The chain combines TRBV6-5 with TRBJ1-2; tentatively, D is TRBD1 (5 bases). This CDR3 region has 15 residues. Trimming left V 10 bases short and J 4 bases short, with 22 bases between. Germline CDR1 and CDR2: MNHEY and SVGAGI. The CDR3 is CATEPGVTVGYGYTF. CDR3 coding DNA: TGTGCCACCGAGCCGGGGGTCACCGTGGGCTATGGCTACACCTTC.

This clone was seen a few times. The CDR3 sequence is CASSGGGDEQYF. CDR3 nucleotides: TGTGCCAGCAGCGGGGGGGGCGACGAGCAGTACTTC. V and J are TRBV6-5 and TRBJ2-7; TRBD2 matches 8 bases. CDR3 length: 12 amino acids. Per germline, CDR1 MNHEY and CDR2 SVGAGI. J lost 5 bases, V lost 6 bases, and 3 bases had no gene match.

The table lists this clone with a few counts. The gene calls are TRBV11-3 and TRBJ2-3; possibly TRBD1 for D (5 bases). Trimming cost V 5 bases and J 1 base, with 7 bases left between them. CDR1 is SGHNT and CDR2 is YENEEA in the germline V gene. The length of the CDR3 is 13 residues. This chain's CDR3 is CASSPTGTDTQYF. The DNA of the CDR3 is TGTGCCAGCAGCCCGACAGGCACAGATACGCAGTATTTT.

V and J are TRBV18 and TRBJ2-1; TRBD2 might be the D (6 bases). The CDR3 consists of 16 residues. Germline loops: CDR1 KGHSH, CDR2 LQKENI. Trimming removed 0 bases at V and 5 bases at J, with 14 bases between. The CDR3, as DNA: TGTGCCAGCTCACCACCGTCAGGGTGGGGGGACAATGAGCAGTTCTTC. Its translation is CASSPPSGWGDNEQFF.

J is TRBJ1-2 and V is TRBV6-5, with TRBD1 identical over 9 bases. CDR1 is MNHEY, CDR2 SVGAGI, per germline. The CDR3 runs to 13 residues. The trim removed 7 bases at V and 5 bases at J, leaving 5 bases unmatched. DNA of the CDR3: TGTGCCAGCATGACAGGGGGGGATTATGGCTACACCTTC. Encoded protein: CASMTGGDYGYTF.

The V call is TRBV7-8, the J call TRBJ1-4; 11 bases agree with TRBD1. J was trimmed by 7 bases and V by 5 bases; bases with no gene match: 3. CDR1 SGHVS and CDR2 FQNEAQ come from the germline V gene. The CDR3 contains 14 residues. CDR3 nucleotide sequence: TGTGCCAGCAGCGCGGGGACAGGGGGTGAAAAACTGTTTTTT. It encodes CASSAGTGGEKLFF.

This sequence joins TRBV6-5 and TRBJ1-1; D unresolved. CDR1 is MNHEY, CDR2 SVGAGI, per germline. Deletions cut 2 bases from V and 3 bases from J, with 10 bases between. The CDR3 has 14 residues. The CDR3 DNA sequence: TGTGCCAGCAGTTACGGAGGAGACGACACTGAAGCTTTCTTT. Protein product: CASSYGGDDTEAFF.

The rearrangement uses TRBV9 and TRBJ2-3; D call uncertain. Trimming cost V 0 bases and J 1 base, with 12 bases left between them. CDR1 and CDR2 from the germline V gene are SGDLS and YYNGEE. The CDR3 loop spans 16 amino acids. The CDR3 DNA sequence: TGTGCCAGCAGCGTAGGATTAGCCCCGGGCACAGATACGCAGTATTTT. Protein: CASSVGLAPGTDTQYF.

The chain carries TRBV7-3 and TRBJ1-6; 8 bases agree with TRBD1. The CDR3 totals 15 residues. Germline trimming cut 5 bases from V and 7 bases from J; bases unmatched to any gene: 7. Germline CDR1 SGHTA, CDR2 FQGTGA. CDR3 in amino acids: CASSAQGAANSPLHF. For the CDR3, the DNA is TGTGCCAGCAGCGCCCAGGGGGCTGCGAATTCACCCCTCCACTTT.